What follows are 11 T cell receptor beta chains derived from one specimen sequenced in a study of blood T cell dynamics during melanoma immunotherapy (dated by TCRdb to 2020 to 2022). Libraries came from the immunoSEQ multiplex PCR assay. TCRdb mirrors the immuneACCESS table, restricted to in-frame sequences. Some clones are absent from its copies; in checked studies, under half trace to an unresolved V gene, and the reason for the others is unknown. Counted in this sample were approximately 11,000 clones; 84% of them appeared once. The top ten clones comprise about 15% of the sample. This specimen's time point label, interpreted: pre-treatment baseline. Sequenced material: blood, taken from a patient treated with checkpoint blockade. The source is a human donor with melanoma.

This chain links TRBV6-1 with TRBJ1-1; maybe TRBD1 (5 bases). The CDR3 is made up of 15 amino acids. Germline CDR1 reads MNHNS; CDR2 reads SASEGT. V lost 8 bases and J 1 base, leaving 17 bases between the germline ends. Here the CDR3 DNA reads TGTGCCAGCCCCGAAATGCAGGGAAAGAACACTGAAGCTTTCTTT. This gives the protein CASPEMQGKNTEAFF.

J is TRBJ2-5 and V is TRBV21-1; TRBD2, the D gene given by the table, was not confirmed from the DNA. TRBV21-1 is a pseudogene locus. This CDR3 comprises 16 residues. CDR3 sequence reads: CASTGGELEPQETQYF. The CDR3, as DNA: TGTGCCAGCACGGGGGGGGAATTGGAGCCCCAAGAGACCCAGTACTTC.

On this clone: Mismatch with germline at one junction end may stem from a read error. The sample contains more than one DNA sequence encoding this CDR3. The chain recombines TRBV9 with TRBJ1-2; D perhaps matches TRBD1 (5 bases). Germline CDR1 is SGDLS and CDR2 is YYNGEE. This CDR3 spans 12 amino acids. The CDR3: CASSVGGFGYTF. The CDR3 bases are TGCGCCAGCAGCGTTGGGGGTTTTGGCTACACCTTC.

The CDR3 bases are TGTGCCAGCAGCGGAGAACTAGCGGGGCCTCGGGGCACCGGGGAGCTGTTTTTT. Amino acids: CASSGELAGPRGTGELFF. This chain connects TRBV14 to TRBJ2-2, with TRBD2 identical over 10 bases. Trimming took 5 bases from V and 4 from J; bases not matched to a gene: 13. The CDR3 is 18 residues long. Germline V gene data show CDR1 as SGHDN and CDR2 as FVKESK.

The chain links TRBV18 to TRBJ1-2; 7 bases line up with TRBD1. Germline V gives CDR1 KGHSH, CDR2 LQKENI. Losses at the gene ends were 1 base for V and 0 bases for J; bases not matched to a gene: 2. The CDR3 runs 15 residues. CDR3 protein: CASSPQGASNYGYTF. CDR3 DNA: TGTGCCAGCTCACCACAGGGGGCTTCTAACTATGGCTACACCTTC.

J is TRBJ2-5 and V is TRBV19, with 7 bases that match TRBD1. The CDR3 runs to 13 residues. In germline, CDR1 is LNHDA, CDR2 SQIVND (reference sequence). V trimming: 6 bases; J trimming: 5 bases; junction bases outside the gene matches: 6. The CDR3 nucleotides are TGTGCCAGTAGACTCGGACAGGCGGAGACCCAGTACTTC. Its protein is CASRLGQAETQYF.

This rearrangement joins TRBV5-4 to TRBJ2-2, with D perhaps assigned TRBD1 or TRBD2 (6 bases each). The germline V gene encodes CDR1 SGHNT and CDR2 YYREEE (reference sequence). This CDR3 has 16 amino acids. V gave up 3 bases and J gave up 2 bases, with 14 bases separating them. CDR3 amino acids: CASSSRDTLNTGELFF. The CDR3 DNA sequence: TGTGCCAGCAGCTCGCGGGACACTCTCAACACCGGGGAGCTGTTTTTT.

The rearrangement uses TRBV7-3 and TRBJ2-5; 7 nucleotides align to TRBD2. Looked up from germline, CDR1 is SGHTA and CDR2 is FQGTGA. The CDR3 is made up of 13 amino acids. V trimming: 8 bases; J trimming: 5 bases; junction bases outside the gene matches: 8. In DNA form, the CDR3 reads TGTGCCAGCCCCCGGGAGGCCGGGGAGACCCAGTACTTC. Encoded protein: CASPREAGETQYF. Based on the CDR3 plus reference TRBV7-3 and TRBJ2-5, the full variable domain is GAGVSQTPSNKVTEKGKYVELRCDPISGHTALYWYRQSLGQGPEFLIYFQGTGAADDSGLPNDRFFAVRPEGSVSTLKIQRTERGDSAVYLCASPREAGETQYFGPGTRLLVL.

The chain employs TRBV19 and TRBJ2-3; weak D call: TRBD2 (6 bases). Between the trimmed V and J ends, which lost 6 bases and 5 bases, there was a span of 18 bases. CDR3 length: 15 residues. Looked up from germline, CDR1 is LNHDA and CDR2 is SQIVND (reference sequence). This CDR3 reads CASSRLARRGDTQYF. The CDR3 nucleotides read TGTGCCAGTAGCCGCCTAGCACGGCGGGGAGATACGCAGTATTTT.

This rearrangement joins TRBV28 to TRBJ1-2; 10 bases match TRBD1. The germline V gene has CDR1 MDHEN and CDR2 SYDVKM. This CDR3 comprises 14 residues. After removal of 6 bases from V and 6 bases from J, the junction contained 7 bases not matched to a gene. CDR3 sequence (DNA): TGTGCCAGCAGCTCCCGACAGGGGGCAAATGGCTACACCTTC. Protein: CASSSRQGANGYTF.

The chain combines TRBV5-5 with TRBJ2-5; D is uncertain. The CDR3 extends over 14 amino acids. V lost 2 bases, J lost 4 bases, and 12 bases lay in between. Germline V gene data show CDR1 as SGHKS and CDR2 as YYEKEE (reference sequence). This CDR3 is CASSFRTERETQYF. The CDR3 nucleotides are TGTGCCAGCAGCTTCCGGACGGAGAGAGAGACCCAGTACTTC.